The rows below give T cell receptor beta chains drawn from one sample of a study of patients and donors after allogeneic stem cell transplantation. TCRdb re-derived calls from the RT-PCR reads in MiXCR, one entry per CDR3 protein. The data show around 160,000 distinct CDR3 sequences, 25% to 35% seen once. The sequencing sample was made of blood, either unsorted or a sorted T cell fraction (not recorded which). Every receptor here comes from a human donor who was either an allogeneic HSCT recipient or a stem cell or donor lymphocyte infusion donor (not recorded which). It is not recorded whose cells these are; they may come from a transplant donor. CDR3s include the opening cysteine and the closing phenylalanine or tryptophan. Fields, in order: V gene, J gene, clone size, D gene, CDR3 protein, CDR3 DNA. The D gene is left open where the match is weak. For some rows the clone size is stated as once, few or many, or as a class when expanded; others skip it.

v_gene: TRBV5-1; j_gene: TRBJ2-1; abundance: -; d_gene: -; CDR3aa: CASSLVGRALNEQFF; CDR3nt: TGCGCCAGCAGCTTGGTAGGCAGGGCACTCAATGAGCAGTTCTTC
v_gene: TRBV20-1; j_gene: TRBJ1-6; abundance: -; d_gene: -; CDR3aa: CSAYAPGWQGNSPLHF; CDR3nt: TGCAGTGCTTACGCCCCGGGGTGGCAGGGCAATTCACCCCTCCACTTT
v_gene: TRBV18; j_gene: TRBJ1-5; abundance: -; d_gene: -; CDR3aa: CASSPQPSNQPQHF; CDR3nt: TGTGCCAGCTCACCACAGCCTAGCAATCAGCCCCAGCATTTT
v_gene: TRBV20-1; j_gene: TRBJ2-2; abundance: -; d_gene: TRBD2; CDR3aa: CSATSGRAYTGELFF; CDR3nt: TGCAGTGCCACATCCGGGAGGGCCTACACCGGGGAGCTGTTTTTT
v_gene: TRBV13; j_gene: TRBJ2-7; abundance: -; d_gene: -; CDR3aa: CASSPKGTYEQYF; CDR3nt: TGTGCCAGCAGCCCAAAGGGGACCTACGAGCAGTACTTC
v_gene: TRBV12-3/TRBV12-4; j_gene: TRBJ2-5; abundance: -; d_gene: -; CDR3aa: CASSNTLWYQETQYF; CDR3nt: TGTGCCAGCAGCAACACCCTATGGTACCAAGAGACCCAGTACTTC
v_gene: TRBV4-1; j_gene: TRBJ1-5; abundance: -; d_gene: TRBD1; CDR3aa: CASSSRDSYNQPQHF; CDR3nt: TGCGCCAGCAGCTCACGGGACAGCTACAATCAGCCCCAGCATTTT
v_gene: TRBV4-3; j_gene: TRBJ2-7; abundance: -; d_gene: TRBD1; CDR3aa: CASSQEGTGSYEQYF; CDR3nt: TGCGCCAGCAGCCAAGAGGGGACAGGCTCCTACGAGCAGTACTTC
v_gene: TRBV28; j_gene: TRBJ2-7; abundance: -; d_gene: -; CDR3aa: CASSPGTSEQYF; CDR3nt: TGTGCCAGCAGCCCCGGGACGAGTGAGCAGTACTTC
v_gene: TRBV12-3/TRBV12-4; j_gene: TRBJ1-2; abundance: many; d_gene: TRBD1; CDR3aa: CASSFLGQAGYTF; CDR3nt: TGTGCCAGCAGTTTTCTTGGACAGGCTGGCTACACCTTC
v_gene: TRBV29-1; j_gene: TRBJ1-4; abundance: -; d_gene: -; CDR3aa: CCAARSNEKLFF; CDR3nt: TGCTGCGCAGCCCGTTCTAATGAAAAACTGTTTTTT
v_gene: TRBV4-3; j_gene: TRBJ1-6; abundance: few; d_gene: TRBD1; CDR3aa: CASSRNPGQRNSPLHF; CDR3nt: TGCGCCAGCAGCCGAAACCCGGGACAGAGAAATTCACCCCTCCACTTT
v_gene: TRBV7-9; j_gene: TRBJ2-3; abundance: -; d_gene: TRBD2; CDR3aa: CASSPTSGSDTQYF; CDR3nt: TGTGCCAGCAGCCCTACTAGCGGGAGCGATACGCAGTATTTT
v_gene: TRBV4-3; j_gene: TRBJ2-2; abundance: -; d_gene: TRBD2; CDR3aa: CASSQDRLAGNTGELFF; CDR3nt: TGCGCCAGCAGCCAAGACCGACTAGCGGGAAACACCGGGGAGCTGTTTTTT
v_gene: TRBV6-6; j_gene: TRBJ2-7; abundance: few; d_gene: -; CDR3aa: CASTTGLLSYEQYF; CDR3nt: TGTGCCAGCACGACAGGTCTCCTTTCCTACGAGCAGTACTTC
v_gene: TRBV4-1; j_gene: TRBJ2-7; abundance: -; d_gene: -; CDR3aa: CASSQEARATYEQYF; CDR3nt: TGCGCCAGCAGCCAAGAAGCGAGGGCCACCTACGAGCAGTACTTC
v_gene: TRBV5-5; j_gene: TRBJ2-7; abundance: -; d_gene: TRBD1; CDR3aa: CASSSTGTGRRYEQYF; CDR3nt: TGTGCCAGCAGCTCTACCGGGACAGGGCGGCGGTACGAGCAGTACTTC
v_gene: TRBV6-5; j_gene: TRBJ1-2; abundance: -; d_gene: -; CDR3aa: CASSYAGEYYGYTF; CDR3nt: TGTGCCAGCAGTTACGCCGGGGAATACTATGGCTACACCTTC
v_gene: TRBV27; j_gene: TRBJ2-7; abundance: once; d_gene: -; CDR3aa: CASLGTSYEQYF; CDR3nt: TGTGCCAGTCTTGGGACCTCCTACGAGCAGTACTTC
v_gene: TRBV11-2; j_gene: TRBJ2-5; abundance: few; d_gene: TRBD2; CDR3aa: CASSLAGLAGKYQETQYF; CDR3nt: TGTGCCAGCAGCTTAGCGGGACTAGCGGGGAAGTACCAAGAGACCCAGTACTTC
v_gene: TRBV18; j_gene: TRBJ1-5; abundance: few; d_gene: -; CDR3aa: CASSPTPSNQPQHF; CDR3nt: TGTGCCAGCTCACCGACCCCTAGCAATCAGCCCCAGCATTTT
v_gene: TRBV10-2; j_gene: TRBJ1-1; abundance: few; d_gene: -; CDR3aa: CASSNQGWSEAFF; CDR3nt: TGCGCCAGCAGTAATCAGGGCTGGAGTGAAGCTTTCTTT
v_gene: TRBV28; j_gene: TRBJ2-4; abundance: few; d_gene: -; CDR3aa: CASSFLTVRAKNIQYF; CDR3nt: TGTGCCAGCAGTTTTCTGACCGTCCGTGCCAAAAACATTCAGTACTTC
v_gene: TRBV4-3; j_gene: TRBJ2-7; abundance: -; d_gene: -; CDR3aa: CASSQTVGYEQYF; CDR3nt: TGCGCCAGCAGCCAAACAGTCGGCTACGAGCAGTACTTC
v_gene: TRBV11-2; j_gene: TRBJ1-1; abundance: few; d_gene: -; CDR3aa: CASSAHLGQNTEAFF; CDR3nt: TGTGCCAGCAGCGCCCACCTGGGACAGAACACTGAAGCTTTCTTT
v_gene: TRBV13; j_gene: TRBJ1-3; abundance: many; d_gene: -; CDR3aa: CASSLGLRGNTIYF; CDR3nt: TGTGCCAGCAGCTTAGGATTACGTGGAAACACCATATATTTT
v_gene: TRBV9; j_gene: TRBJ2-3; abundance: -; d_gene: TRBD1; CDR3aa: CASSETIGTGGNEAQYF; CDR3nt: TGTGCCAGCAGCGAAACAATCGGGACAGGGGGCAATGAGGCGCAGTATTTT
v_gene: TRBV20-1; j_gene: TRBJ2-7; abundance: few; d_gene: TRBD1; CDR3aa: CSYSTGAGEQYF; CDR3nt: TGCAGCTACTCGACAGGGGCGGGGGAGCAGTACTTC
v_gene: TRBV9; j_gene: TRBJ1-4; abundance: -; d_gene: TRBD1; CDR3aa: CASSVGARGVTNEKLFF; CDR3nt: TGTGCCAGCAGCGTAGGCGCCAGGGGGGTAACTAATGAAAAACTGTTTTTT
v_gene: TRBV6-5; j_gene: TRBJ1-6; abundance: few; d_gene: -; CDR3aa: CASSYSEGTKDSPLHF; CDR3nt: TGTGCCAGCAGTTACTCGGAAGGCACAAAAGATTCACCCCTCCACTTT
v_gene: TRBV12-3/TRBV12-4; j_gene: TRBJ2-1; abundance: -; d_gene: -; CDR3aa: CATCRGSSYNEQFF; CDR3nt: TGTGCCACCTGTAGGGGGAGCTCCTACAATGAGCAGTTCTTC
v_gene: TRBV28; j_gene: TRBJ1-1; abundance: -; d_gene: -; CDR3aa: CASSLVRGGAFF; CDR3nt: TGTGCCAGCAGTTTGGTCCGAGGGGGGGCTTTCTTT
v_gene: TRBV27; j_gene: TRBJ2-7; abundance: -; d_gene: -; CDR3aa: CASSFGGFEQYF; CDR3nt: TGCGCCAGCAGTTTCGGTGGATTCGAGCAGTACTTC
v_gene: TRBV7-3; j_gene: TRBJ2-3; abundance: -; d_gene: TRBD1; CDR3aa: CASSQTGRTDTQYF; CDR3nt: TGTGCCAGCAGCCAGACAGGGCGCACAGATACGCAGTATTTT
v_gene: TRBV7-3; j_gene: TRBJ2-1; abundance: -; d_gene: TRBD2; CDR3aa: CASSLGTSRWNEQFF; CDR3nt: TGTGCCAGCAGCTTAGGGACTAGCAGGTGGAATGAGCAGTTCTTC
v_gene: TRBV6-1; j_gene: TRBJ1-5; abundance: few; d_gene: TRBD1; CDR3aa: CASSERVWTGGTYSNQPQHF; CDR3nt: TGTGCCAGCAGTGAAAGAGTCTGGACAGGGGGAACTTATAGCAATCAGCCCCAGCATTTT
v_gene: TRBV5-1; j_gene: TRBJ2-1; abundance: few; d_gene: -; CDR3aa: CASRASYSSYNEQFF; CDR3nt: TGCGCCAGCAGGGCTAGCTATAGCTCCTACAATGAGCAGTTCTTC
v_gene: TRBV7-9; j_gene: TRBJ2-2; abundance: once; d_gene: -; CDR3aa: CASSLYPGDTGELFF; CDR3nt: TGTGCCAGCAGCTTATACCCCGGGGACACCGGGGAGCTGTTTTTT
v_gene: TRBV18; j_gene: TRBJ2-7; abundance: few; d_gene: -; CDR3aa: CASSPPGLEKHEQYF; CDR3nt: TGTGCCAGCTCACCACCGGGACTTGAAAAACACGAGCAGTACTTC
v_gene: TRBV20-1; j_gene: TRBJ1-2; abundance: many; d_gene: TRBD1; CDR3aa: CSARVDPGQGGGYTF; CDR3nt: TGCAGTGCTAGAGTGGATCCCGGACAGGGCGGTGGCTACACCTTC
v_gene: TRBV12-3/TRBV12-4; j_gene: TRBJ1-2; abundance: many; d_gene: -; CDR3aa: CASSPEGTYGYTF; CDR3nt: TGTGCCAGCAGCCCAGAGGGTACCTATGGCTACACCTTC
v_gene: TRBV6-2/TRBV6-3; j_gene: TRBJ1-1; abundance: -; d_gene: TRBD1; CDR3aa: CASGNRGNEAFF; CDR3nt: TGTGCCAGCGGGAACAGGGGTAACGAAGCTTTCTTT
v_gene: TRBV6-5; j_gene: TRBJ2-7; abundance: -; d_gene: TRBD2; CDR3aa: CASSRLAGLYEQYF; CDR3nt: TGTGCCAGCAGTCGACTAGCGGGACTCTACGAGCAGTACTTC
v_gene: TRBV3-1; j_gene: TRBJ2-1; abundance: few; d_gene: -; CDR3aa: CASSQAVGGDGWFF; CDR3nt: TGTGCCAGCAGCCAAGCTGTAGGAGGGGACGGTTGGTTCTTC
v_gene: TRBV24-1; j_gene: TRBJ2-7; abundance: -; d_gene: -; CDR3aa: CATSDLETADSYEQYF; CDR3nt: TGTGCCACCAGTGATTTAGAGACAGCCGATTCCTACGAGCAGTACTTC
v_gene: TRBV29-1; j_gene: TRBJ2-7; abundance: few; d_gene: TRBD2; CDR3aa: CSVELAGDHIYEQYF; CDR3nt: TGCAGCGTTGAACTAGCGGGGGATCATATCTACGAGCAGTACTTC
v_gene: TRBV4-2; j_gene: TRBJ2-7; abundance: -; d_gene: TRBD2; CDR3aa: CASSQGLADSYEQYF; CDR3nt: TGTGCCAGCAGCCAAGGACTAGCGGACTCCTACGAGCAGTACTTC
v_gene: TRBV11-1; j_gene: TRBJ1-5; abundance: -; d_gene: -; CDR3aa: CASSRWGGRGGNQPQHF; CDR3nt: TGTGCCAGCAGCCGATGGGGGGGGCGCGGAGGAAATCAGCCCCAGCATTTT
v_gene: TRBV6-5; j_gene: TRBJ1-5; abundance: -; d_gene: -; CDR3aa: CASSYSGPVSNQPQHF; CDR3nt: TGTGCCAGCAGTTACTCGGGGCCAGTGAGCAATCAGCCCCAGCATTTT
v_gene: TRBV28; j_gene: TRBJ2-7; abundance: -; d_gene: TRBD1; CDR3aa: CASSDRGYEQYF; CDR3nt: TGTGCCAGCAGCGACAGGGGCTACGAGCAGTACTTC
v_gene: TRBV24-1; j_gene: TRBJ2-3; abundance: few; d_gene: -; CDR3aa: CATSDWRTSTDTQYF; CDR3nt: TGTGCCACCAGTGATTGGCGGACTAGCACAGATACGCAGTATTTT
v_gene: TRBV6-2/TRBV6-3; j_gene: TRBJ2-1; abundance: -; d_gene: -; CDR3aa: CASSPGGGKFF; CDR3nt: TGTGCCAGCAGCCCCGGAGGGGGAAAGTTCTTC
v_gene: TRBV18; j_gene: TRBJ2-5; abundance: -; d_gene: -; CDR3aa: CASSPRLQETQYF; CDR3nt: TGTGCCAGCTCACCACGTCTCCAAGAGACCCAGTACTTC
v_gene: TRBV5-1; j_gene: TRBJ1-1; abundance: few; d_gene: -; CDR3aa: CASRRGFPNTEAFF; CDR3nt: TGCGCCAGCAGAAGGGGTTTCCCTAACACTGAAGCTTTCTTT
v_gene: TRBV5-1; j_gene: TRBJ2-1; abundance: -; d_gene: -; CDR3aa: CASSLAIVPSYNEQFF; CDR3nt: TGCGCCAGCAGCTTGGCCATTGTTCCCTCCTACAATGAGCAGTTCTTC
v_gene: TRBV3-1; j_gene: TRBJ2-7; abundance: few; d_gene: TRBD2; CDR3aa: CASTPGLPYEQYF; CDR3nt: TGTGCCAGCACACCGGGACTACCCTACGAGCAGTACTTC
v_gene: TRBV29-1; j_gene: TRBJ2-3; abundance: -; d_gene: -; CDR3aa: CSGGGSTDTQYF; CDR3nt: TGCAGCGGAGGAGGGTCCACAGATACGCAGTATTTT
v_gene: TRBV27; j_gene: TRBJ2-7; abundance: few; d_gene: -; CDR3aa: CASSLWGGLLYEQYF; CDR3nt: TGTGCCAGCAGTTTATGGGGCGGCCTCCTCTACGAGCAGTACTTC
v_gene: TRBV12-3/TRBV12-4; j_gene: TRBJ1-3; abundance: -; d_gene: -; CDR3aa: CASRRGRQSYGNTIYF; CDR3nt: TGTGCCAGCCGACGGGGGCGGCAATCCTACGGAAACACCATATATTTT